A selection of T cell receptor beta chains follows, all from one sample in a study of CD8 T cells in ankylosing spondylitis. TCRdb used MiXCR to reprocess the 5' RACE reads, holding one entry per CDR3 protein. Here the sample spans hundreds of thousands of distinct CDR3 sequences, 9.5% to 15% being singletons. The material sequenced was blood, either unsorted or a sorted T cell fraction (not recorded which). These receptor sequences come from a male donor with ankylosing spondylitis. Each CDR3 is given with its conserved first and last residue.

cdr3_length	v_call	j_call	cdr3_aa
15	TRBV5-1	TRBJ1-4	CASSLMSATNEKLFF
11	TRBV29-1	TRBJ1-1	CSVDFGTEAFF
19	TRBV6-2/TRBV6-3	TRBJ2-1	CASSRREASKRSLQYEQFF
14	TRBV5-1	TRBJ2-1	CASSEGQIYNEQFF
16	TRBV29-1	TRBJ1-1	CSVEDRYREKNTEAFF
15	TRBV6-1	TRBJ1-5	CATKVGDRFNQPQHF
16	TRBV20-1	TRBJ1-5	CSARVARTGGFEPQHF
16	TRBV6-4	TRBJ2-3	CASSDHGGRRSDTQYF
13	TRBV2	TRBJ1-2	CASSEGNNYGYTF
14	TRBV20-1	TRBJ1-5	CSAREGDMNQPQHF
15	TRBV27	TRBJ1-1	CASSSISGTNTEAFF
15	TRBV2	TRBJ2-1	CASSETPSGIVEQFF
15	TRBV3-1	TRBJ1-1	CASSQSLWTPTEAFF
12	TRBV30	TRBJ1-4	CAGRQTNEKLFF
14	TRBV24-1	TRBJ1-2	CATSDPARLGGYTF
12	TRBV20-1	TRBJ2-1	CSARQDYNEQFF
18	TRBV7-8	TRBJ2-6	CASSLSGDRQFGANVLTF
16	TRBV5-1	TRBJ2-5	CASTRGDAFLGETQYF
10	TRBV10-2	TRBJ2-1	CATLGLELFF
15	TRBV12-3/TRBV12-4	TRBJ2-1	CASSSSGRAIDEQFF
16	TRBV18	TRBJ2-2	CASSPSAGEYTGELFF
18	TRBV12-3/TRBV12-4	TRBJ2-1	CASGTSGSLPRPYNEQFF
13	TRBV7-6	TRBJ1-1	CGVRGQEDTEAFF
15	TRBV12-3/TRBV12-4	TRBJ1-4	CASSFLQGTNEKLFF
11	TRBV20-1	TRBJ1-1	CSASPRVYAFF
13	TRBV24-1	TRBJ1-5	CATSTGSNQPQHF
11	TRBV30	TRBJ2-1	CAWSGENEQFF
14	TRBV3-1	TRBJ2-4	CASSRRAGANIQYF
13	TRBV11-3	TRBJ2-1	CASSSPWEGGVIF
13	TRBV3-1	TRBJ1-5	CASSQDLVQTQHF
13	TRBV12-3/TRBV12-4	TRBJ2-7	CASSWTVSYEQYF
15	TRBV20-1	TRBJ1-2	CSATVPGGSNYGYTF
14	TRBV5-5	TRBJ1-1	CASSLQPSNTEAFF
13	TRBV15	TRBJ2-3	CATSRDQAGTQYF
13	TRBV20-1	TRBJ2-7	CSASRDRPYEQYF
15	TRBV7-9	TRBJ2-3	CASSSQTVWGDTQYF
14	TRBV6-2/TRBV6-3	TRBJ2-2	CASSYSRGPGELFF
15	TRBV14	TRBJ2-5	CASSQLGLAAGTQYF
14	TRBV6-1	TRBJ2-1	CASSEFAGAGEQFF
16	TRBV3-1	TRBJ2-1	CASSQVLAGGGNEQFF
15	TRBV20-1	TRBJ2-1	CSAHGDSSSYNEQFF
16	TRBV6-5	TRBJ2-6	CASSSPRSSGANVLTF
15	TRBV29-1	TRBJ2-1	CSGRPGLADYNEQFF
16	TRBV3-1	TRBJ1-6	CASRSWDRGQNSPLHF
14	TRBV20-1	TRBJ2-7	CSARDPGGWNEQYF
18	TRBV11-1	TRBJ2-7	CASSLALGDYRLVYEQYF
15	TRBV13	TRBJ2-1	CASSPGTSGSREQFF
16	TRBV29-1	TRBJ2-1	CSVEDPERSSYNEQFF
15	TRBV5-1	TRBJ2-3	CASLAGLFDSDTQYF
16	TRBV5-6	TRBJ1-6	CASSDGQAPYNSPLHF
16	TRBV3-1	TRBJ1-1	CASSQGVPTGASEAFF
15	TRBV5-1	TRBJ2-5	CASSLAGTSSETQYF
14	TRBV12-3/TRBV12-4	TRBJ1-2	CASSSVRGVYGYTF